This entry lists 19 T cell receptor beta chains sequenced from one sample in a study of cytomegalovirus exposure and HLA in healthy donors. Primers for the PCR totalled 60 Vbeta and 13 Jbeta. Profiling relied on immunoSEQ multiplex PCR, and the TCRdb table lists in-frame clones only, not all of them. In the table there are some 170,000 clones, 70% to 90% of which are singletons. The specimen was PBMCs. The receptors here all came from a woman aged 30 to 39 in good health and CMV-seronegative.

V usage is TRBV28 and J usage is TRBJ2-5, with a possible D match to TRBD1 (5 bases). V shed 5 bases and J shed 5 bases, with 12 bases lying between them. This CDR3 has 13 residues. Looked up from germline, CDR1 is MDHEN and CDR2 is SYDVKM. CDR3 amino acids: CASSTRTLETQYF. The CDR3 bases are TGTGCCAGCAGTACCAGGACATTGGAGACCCAGTACTTC.

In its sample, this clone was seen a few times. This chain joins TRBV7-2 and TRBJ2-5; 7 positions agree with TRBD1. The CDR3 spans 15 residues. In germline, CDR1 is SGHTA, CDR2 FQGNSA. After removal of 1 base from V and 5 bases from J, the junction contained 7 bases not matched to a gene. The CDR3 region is CASSLDGTATETQYF. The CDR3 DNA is TGTGCCAGCAGCTTAGACGGGACAGCAACTGAGACCCAGTACTTC.

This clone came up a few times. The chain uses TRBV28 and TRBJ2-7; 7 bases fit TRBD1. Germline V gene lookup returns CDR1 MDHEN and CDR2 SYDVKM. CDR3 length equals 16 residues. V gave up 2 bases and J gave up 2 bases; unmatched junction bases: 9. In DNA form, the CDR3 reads TGTGCCAGCAGTTTAATAGGACAGGCCCCTGCCTACGAGCAGTACTTC. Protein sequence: CASSLIGQAPAYEQYF.

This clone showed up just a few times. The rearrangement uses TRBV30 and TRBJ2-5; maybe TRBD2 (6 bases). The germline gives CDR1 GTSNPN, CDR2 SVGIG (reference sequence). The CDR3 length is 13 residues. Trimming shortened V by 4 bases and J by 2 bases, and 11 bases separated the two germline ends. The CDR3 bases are TGTGCCTGGAATCGCCGGGAGCAAGAGACCCAGTACTTC. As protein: CAWNRREQETQYF.

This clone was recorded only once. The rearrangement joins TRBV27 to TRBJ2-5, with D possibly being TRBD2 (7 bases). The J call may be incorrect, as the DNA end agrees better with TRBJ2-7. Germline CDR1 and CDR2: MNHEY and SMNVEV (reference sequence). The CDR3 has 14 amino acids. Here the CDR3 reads CASSFGGAAYEQYF. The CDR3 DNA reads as TGTGCCAGCAGTTTTGGGGGGGCTGCCTACGAGCAGTACTTC.

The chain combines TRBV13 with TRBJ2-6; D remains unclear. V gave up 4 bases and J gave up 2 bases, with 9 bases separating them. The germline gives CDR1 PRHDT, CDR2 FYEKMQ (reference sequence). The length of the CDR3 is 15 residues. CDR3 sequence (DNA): TGTGCCAGCAGCTCGATTGCAGCTGGGGCCAACGTCCTGACTTTC. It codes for CASSSIAAGANVLTF. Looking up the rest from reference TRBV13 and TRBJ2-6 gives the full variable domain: AAGVIQSPRHLIKEKRETATLKCYPIPRHDTVYWYQQGPGQDPQFLISFYEKMQSDKGSIPDRFSAQQFSDYHSELNMSSLELGDSALYFCASSSIAAGANVLTFGAGSRLTVL.

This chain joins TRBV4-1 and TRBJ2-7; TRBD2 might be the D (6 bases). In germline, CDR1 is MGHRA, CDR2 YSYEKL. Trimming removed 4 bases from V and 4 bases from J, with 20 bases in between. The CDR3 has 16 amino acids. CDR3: CASSLESGRGTYEQYF. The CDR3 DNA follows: TGCGCCAGCAGCCTAGAGTCGGGACGGGGGACTTACGAGCAGTACTTC.

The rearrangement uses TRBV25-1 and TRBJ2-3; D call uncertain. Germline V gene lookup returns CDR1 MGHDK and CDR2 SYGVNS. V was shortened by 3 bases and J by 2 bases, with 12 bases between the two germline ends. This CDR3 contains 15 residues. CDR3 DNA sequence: TGTGCCAGCAGTGATGTCGTGAGAGACACAGATACGCAGTATTTT. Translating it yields CASSDVVRDTDTQYF.

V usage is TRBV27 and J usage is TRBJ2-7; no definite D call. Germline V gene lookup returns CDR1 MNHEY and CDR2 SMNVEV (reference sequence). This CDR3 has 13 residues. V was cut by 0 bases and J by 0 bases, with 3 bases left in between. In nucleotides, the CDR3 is TGTGCCAGCAGTTTATCCCACTCCTACGAGCAGTACTTC. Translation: CASSLSHSYEQYF.

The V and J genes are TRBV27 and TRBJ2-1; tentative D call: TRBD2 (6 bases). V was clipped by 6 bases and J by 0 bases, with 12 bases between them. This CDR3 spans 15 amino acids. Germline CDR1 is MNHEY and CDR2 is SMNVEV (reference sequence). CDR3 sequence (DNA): TGTGCCAGCAGAGCCGGGAGAAGCTCCTACAATGAGCAGTTCTTC. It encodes CASRAGRSSYNEQFF.

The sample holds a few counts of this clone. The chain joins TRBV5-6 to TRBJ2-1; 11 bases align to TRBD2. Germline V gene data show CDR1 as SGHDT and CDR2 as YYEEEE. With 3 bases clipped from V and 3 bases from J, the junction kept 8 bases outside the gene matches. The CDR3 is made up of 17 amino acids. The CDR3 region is CASSSTPGLADYNEQFF. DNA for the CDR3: TGTGCCAGCAGCTCAACACCGGGACTAGCGGACTACAATGAGCAGTTCTTC.

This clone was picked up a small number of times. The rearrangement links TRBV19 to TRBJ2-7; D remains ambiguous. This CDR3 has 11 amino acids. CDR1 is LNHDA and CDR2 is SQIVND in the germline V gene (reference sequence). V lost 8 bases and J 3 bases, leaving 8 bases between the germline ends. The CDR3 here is CASGQDYEQYF. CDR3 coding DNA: TGTGCCAGTGGCCAGGACTACGAGCAGTACTTC.

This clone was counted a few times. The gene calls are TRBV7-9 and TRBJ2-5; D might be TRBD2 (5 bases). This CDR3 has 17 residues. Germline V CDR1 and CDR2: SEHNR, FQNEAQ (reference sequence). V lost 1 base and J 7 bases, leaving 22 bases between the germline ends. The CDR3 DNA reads TGTGCCAGCAGCTTAGACCTAGGGAGCTCCGCGTTAGGGACCCAGTACTTC. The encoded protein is CASSLDLGSSALGTQYF.

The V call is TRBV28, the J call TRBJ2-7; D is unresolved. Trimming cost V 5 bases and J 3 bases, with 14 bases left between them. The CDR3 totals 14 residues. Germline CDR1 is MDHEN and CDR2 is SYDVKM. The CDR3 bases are TGTGCCAGCAGTAGGAGTTACCCTAACTACGAGCAGTACTTC. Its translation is CASSRSYPNYEQYF.

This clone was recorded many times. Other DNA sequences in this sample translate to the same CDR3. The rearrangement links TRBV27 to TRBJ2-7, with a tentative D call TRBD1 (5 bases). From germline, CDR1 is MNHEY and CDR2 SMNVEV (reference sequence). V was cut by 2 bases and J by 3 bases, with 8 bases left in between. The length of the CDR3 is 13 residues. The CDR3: CASSLETGYEQYF. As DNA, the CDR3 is TGTGCCAGCAGTTTAGAAACAGGCTACGAGCAGTACTTC.

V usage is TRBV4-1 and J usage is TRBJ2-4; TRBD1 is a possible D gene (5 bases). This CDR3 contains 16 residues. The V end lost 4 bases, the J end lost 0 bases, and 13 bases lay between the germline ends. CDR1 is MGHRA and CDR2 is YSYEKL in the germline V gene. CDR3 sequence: CASSPRQLLAKNIQYF. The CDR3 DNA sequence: TGCGCCAGCAGCCCGCGACAGCTGCTAGCCAAAAACATTCAGTACTTC.

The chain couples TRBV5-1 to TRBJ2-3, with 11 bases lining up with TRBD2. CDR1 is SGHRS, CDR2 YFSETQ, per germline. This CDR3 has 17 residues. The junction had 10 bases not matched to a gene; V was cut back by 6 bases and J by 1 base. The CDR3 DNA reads TGCGCCAGCACCTCTTCCGGGACTAGCGGCCGCACAGATACGCAGTATTTT. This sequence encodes CASTSSGTSGRTDTQYF.

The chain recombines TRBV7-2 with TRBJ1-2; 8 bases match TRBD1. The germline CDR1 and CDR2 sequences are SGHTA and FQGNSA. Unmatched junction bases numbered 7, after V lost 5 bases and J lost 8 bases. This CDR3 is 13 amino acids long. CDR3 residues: CASSPDREGGYTF. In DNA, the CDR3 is TGTGCCAGCAGCCCGGACAGGGAAGGCGGCTACACCTTC.

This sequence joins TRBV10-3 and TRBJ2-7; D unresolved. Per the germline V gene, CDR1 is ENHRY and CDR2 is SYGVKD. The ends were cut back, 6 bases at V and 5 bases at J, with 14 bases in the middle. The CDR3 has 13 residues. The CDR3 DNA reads TGTGCCATCAGCGCCCTTCACTTGAACGAGCAGTACTTC. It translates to CAISALHLNEQYF.